This section outlines one TCR beta chain sequence together with its context. The CDR3 has 15 amino acids. CDR1 MGHRA and CDR2 YSYEKL come from the germline V gene. Trimming took 4 bases from V and 7 from J, leaving 17 bases between them. These data belong to a study of blood T cell repertoires in COVID-19. Study at large: PBMCs, B-cell-depleted T cells, or T cells were the source of the cDNA or gDNA that made up the material.

Seattle participants joined during active infection and were tracked over time. In the authors' methods: The authors estimated nucleated cell counts from reference gene primer amplification. The table came from immunoSEQ multiplex PCR; TCRdb's copy has only in-frame clones and leaves some out. That table supplies the V and J calls and clone size; D and trimming were determined from the DNA. The sample holds about 410,000 clones, about 89% seen once. Sequencing input: peripheral blood. The chain employs TRBV4-1 and TRBJ1-5; D is unresolved. The source of this sequence is a middle-aged woman with COVID-19, enrolled during active disease. The CDR3 loop reads CASSLLLGGSQPQHF. CDR3 DNA sequence: TGCGCCAGCAGCCTGCTGCTGGGAGGCAGCCAGCCCCAGCATTTT.